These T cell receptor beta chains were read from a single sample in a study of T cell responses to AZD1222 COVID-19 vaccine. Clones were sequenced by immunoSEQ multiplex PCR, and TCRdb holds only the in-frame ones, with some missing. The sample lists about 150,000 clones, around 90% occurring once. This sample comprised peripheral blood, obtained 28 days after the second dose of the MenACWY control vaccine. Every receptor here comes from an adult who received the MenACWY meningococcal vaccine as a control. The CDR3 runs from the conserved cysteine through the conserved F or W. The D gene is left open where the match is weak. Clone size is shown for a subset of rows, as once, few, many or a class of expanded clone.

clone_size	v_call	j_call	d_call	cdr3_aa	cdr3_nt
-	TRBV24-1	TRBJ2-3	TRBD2	CATSDRRGGTDTQYF	TGTGCCACCAGTGATCGGCGGGGGGGCACAGATACGCAGTATTTT
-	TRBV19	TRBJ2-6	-	CASSIGGSGANVLTF	TGTGCCAGTAGTATAGGGGGATCTGGGGCCAACGTCCTGACTTTC
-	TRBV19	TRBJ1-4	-	CASSMRTATNEKLFF	TGTGCCAGTAGTATGAGGACAGCAACTAATGAAAAACTGTTTTTT
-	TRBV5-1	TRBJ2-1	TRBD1	CASAGTGTYNEQFF	TGCGCCAGCGCCGGGACAGGAACATACAATGAGCAGTTCTTC
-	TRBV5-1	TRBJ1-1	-	CASTERGHGTEAFF	TGCGCCAGCACCGAGCGGGGGCATGGCACTGAAGCTTTCTTT
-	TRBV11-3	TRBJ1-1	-	CASSKGSWGTEAFF	TGTGCCAGCAGTAAAGGGTCTTGGGGTACTGAAGCTTTCTTT
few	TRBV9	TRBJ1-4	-	CASSVGAADGSEKLFF	TGTGCCAGCAGCGTAGGGGCGGCGGATGGGAGTGAAAAACTGTTTTTT
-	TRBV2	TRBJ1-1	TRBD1	CASSRQGAPNTEAFF	TGTGCCAGCAGTAGACAGGGGGCGCCGAACACTGAAGCTTTCTTT
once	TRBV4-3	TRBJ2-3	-	CASSQDPPRLGDTQYF	TGCGCCAGCAGCCAAGACCCCCCCCGTCTGGGGGATACGCAGTATTTT
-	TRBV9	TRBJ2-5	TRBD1	CASSPTGGRETQYF	TGTGCCAGCAGCCCAACAGGGGGCCGGGAGACCCAGTACTTC
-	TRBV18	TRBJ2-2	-	CASSPSQGNTGELFF	TGTGCCAGCTCACCATCACAGGGAAACACCGGGGAGCTGTTTTTT
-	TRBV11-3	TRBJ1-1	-	CASSLVPRINTEAFF	TGTGCCAGCAGCTTAGTACCCCGGATAAACACTGAAGCTTTCTTT
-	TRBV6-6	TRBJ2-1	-	CASSRSGGHNEQFF	TGTGCCAGCAGTCGGTCGGGTGGGCACAATGAGCAGTTCTTC
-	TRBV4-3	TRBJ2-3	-	CASSQGDLQGTDTQYF	TGCGCCAGCAGCCAAGGGGACCTACAGGGAACAGATACGCAGTATTTT
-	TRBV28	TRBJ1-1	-	CASIERGRTEAFF	TGTGCCAGCATCGAACGGGGTCGCACTGAAGCTTTCTTT
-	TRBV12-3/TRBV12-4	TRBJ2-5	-	CASSFQETQYF	TGTGCCAGCAGTTTCCAAGAGACCCAGTACTTC
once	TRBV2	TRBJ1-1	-	CASSEALWSRRTEAFF	TGTGCCAGCAGTGAAGCGCTGTGGTCAAGGCGCACTGAAGCTTTCTTT
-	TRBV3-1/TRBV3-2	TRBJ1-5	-	CASSRAGNSNQPQHF	TGTGCCAGCAGCCGGGCAGGGAATAGCAATCAGCCCCAGCATTTT
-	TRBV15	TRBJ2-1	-	CATSRVDIREQFF	TGTGCCACCAGCAGAGTCGACATCCGTGAGCAGTTCTTC
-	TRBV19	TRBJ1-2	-	CASRPAPNYGYTF	TGTGCCAGTAGGCCGGCTCCTAACTATGGCTACACCTTC
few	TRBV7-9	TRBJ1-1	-	CASSLDRNTEAFF	TGTGCCAGCAGCCTCGACAGGAACACTGAAGCTTTCTTT
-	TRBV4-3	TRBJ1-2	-	CASSQDQVGIYGYTF	TGCGCCAGCAGCCAAGATCAAGTTGGGATTTATGGCTACACCTTC
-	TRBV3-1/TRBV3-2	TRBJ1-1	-	CASSQTQAGDGRAFF	TGTGCCAGCAGCCAAACGCAGGCCGGCGACGGAAGAGCTTTCTTT
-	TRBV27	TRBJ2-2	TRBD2	CASSSTLSGSWTGELFF	TGTGCCAGCAGTTCGACACTTAGCGGGAGTTGGACCGGGGAGCTGTTTTTT
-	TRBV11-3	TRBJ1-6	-	CASSPVGHGNSPLHF	TGTGCCAGCAGCCCGGTGGGGCACGGGAATTCACCCCTCCACTTT
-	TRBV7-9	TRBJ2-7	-	CASSSYPYEQYF	TGTGCCAGCAGCTCTTACCCCTACGAGCAGTACTTC
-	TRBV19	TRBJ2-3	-	CASSTRQFTDTQYF	TGTGCCAGTAGTACTCGACAGTTCACAGATACGCAGTATTTT
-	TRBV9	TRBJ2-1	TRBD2	CASSVFRTSGRANEQFF	TGTGCCAGCAGCGTCTTTCGGACTAGCGGGAGGGCAAATGAGCAGTTCTTC
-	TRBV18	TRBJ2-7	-	CASSTSSGPYEQYF	TGTGCCAGCTCGACCTCGTCAGGGCCCTACGAGCAGTACTTC
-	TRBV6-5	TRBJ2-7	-	CASSFLGGRSYEQYF	TGTGCCAGCAGTTTTCTAGGGGGACGGTCCTACGAGCAGTACTTC
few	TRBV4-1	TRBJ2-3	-	CASSLGTDTQYF	TGCGCCAGCAGCCTGGGGACAGATACGCAGTATTTT
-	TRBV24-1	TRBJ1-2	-	CATSDPIGQTGYTF	TGTGCCACCAGTGATCCCATTGGCCAGACTGGCTACACCTTC
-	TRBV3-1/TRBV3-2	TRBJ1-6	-	CASSQGARTPLHF	TGTGCCAGCAGCCAGGGGGCAAGAACACCCCTCCACTTT
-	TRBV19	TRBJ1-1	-	CASSIDSGTEAFF	TGTGCCAGTAGTATAGATTCAGGGACTGAAGCTTTCTTT
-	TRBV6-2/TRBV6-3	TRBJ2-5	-	CASSPPAGQRTQYF	TGTGCCAGCAGCCCTCCGGCAGGACAGAGAACCCAGTACTTC
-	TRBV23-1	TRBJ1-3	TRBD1	CASSHYRDRAMKARGNTIYF	TGCGCCAGCAGTCACTACCGGGACAGGGCTATGAAGGCGAGAGGAAACACCATATATTTT
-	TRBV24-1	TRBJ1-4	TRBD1	CATSGGTGDNEKLFF	TGTGCCACCAGTGGCGGGACAGGGGATAATGAAAAACTGTTTTTT
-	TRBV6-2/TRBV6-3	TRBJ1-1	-	CASSRQSNTEAFF	TGTGCCAGCAGTCGACAGTCTAACACTGAAGCTTTCTTT
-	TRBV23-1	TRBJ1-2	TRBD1	CASSQECALISRDRVPEGDGYTF	TGCGCCAGCAGTCAAGAATGTGCCCTTATTAGCCGGGACAGGGTCCCCGAGGGGGATGGCTACACCTTC
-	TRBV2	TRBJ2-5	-	CASSEPYSHKTQYF	TGTGCCAGCAGTGAACCTTACAGTCACAAGACCCAGTACTTC
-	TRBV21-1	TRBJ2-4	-	CASSNSPVLGTAILAKNIQYF	TGTGCCAGCAGCAATTCCCCCGTTCTTGGGACAGCTATACTAGCCAAAAACATTCAGTACTTC
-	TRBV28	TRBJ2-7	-	CASRRTVGIASYEQYF	TGTGCCAGCAGAAGGACGGTGGGGATCGCCTCCTACGAGCAGTACTTC
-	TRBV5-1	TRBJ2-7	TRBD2	CASTMTSGSSREQYF	TGCGCCAGCACCATGACTAGCGGGAGTTCTAGGGAGCAGTACTTC
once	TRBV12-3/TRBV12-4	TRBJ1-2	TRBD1	CASRAENRGGYTF	TGTGCCAGCAGGGCCGAAAACAGGGGTGGCTACACCTTC